This T cell receptor (beta chain) was obtained from a study of blood T cell repertoires in COVID-19. Profiled with immunoSEQ multiplex PCR; TCRdb holds only in-frame clones, not every one. The sample shows about 45,000 clones, more than 85% of them seen only once. The sample holds a few counts of this clone. CDR1 is SGHTA and CDR2 is FQGNSA in the germline V gene. The V end was cut by 4 bases, the J end by 0 bases, with 12 bases between. The CDR3 has 15 residues. The sequencing sample was made of peripheral blood. This receptor was taken from a human donor in a cohort sampled during active COVID-19. This chain connects TRBV7-2 to TRBJ2-5; possibly TRBD2 for D (5 bases). CDR3 sequence (DNA): TGTGCCAGCAGCTGGGGAATGGGAGACCAAGAGACCCAGTACTTC. It yields the protein CASSWGMGDQETQYF. Full variable domain (remainder filled in from reference TRBV7-2 and TRBJ2-5): GAGVSQSPSNKVTEKGKDVELRCDPISGHTALYWYRQSLGQGLEFLIYFQGNSAPDKSGLPSDRFSAERTGGSVSTLTIQRTQQEDSAVYLCASSWGMGDQETQYFGPGTRLLVL.